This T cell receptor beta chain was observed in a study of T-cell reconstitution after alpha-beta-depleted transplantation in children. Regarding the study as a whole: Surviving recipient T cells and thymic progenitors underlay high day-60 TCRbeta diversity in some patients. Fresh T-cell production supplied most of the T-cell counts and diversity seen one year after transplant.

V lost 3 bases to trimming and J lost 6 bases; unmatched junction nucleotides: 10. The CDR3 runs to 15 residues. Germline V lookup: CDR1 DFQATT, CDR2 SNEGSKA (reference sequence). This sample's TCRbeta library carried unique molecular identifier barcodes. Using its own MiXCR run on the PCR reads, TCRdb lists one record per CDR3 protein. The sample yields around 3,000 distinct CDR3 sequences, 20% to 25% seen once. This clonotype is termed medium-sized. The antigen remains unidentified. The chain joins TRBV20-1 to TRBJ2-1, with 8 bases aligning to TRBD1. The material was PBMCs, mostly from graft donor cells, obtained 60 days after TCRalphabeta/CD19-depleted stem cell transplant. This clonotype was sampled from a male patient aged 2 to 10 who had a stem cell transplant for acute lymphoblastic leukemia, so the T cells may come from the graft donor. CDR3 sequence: CSASLGQGLSNEQFF. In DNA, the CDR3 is TGCAGTGCTAGTTTAGGACAGGGCCTTTCCAATGAGCAGTTCTTC.